These 7 T cell receptor beta chains originate from one sample sequenced in a study of CD8 T cells in ankylosing spondylitis. Each CDR3 protein gets one entry after TCRdb re-called the 5' RACE reads with MiXCR. Of fewer than 550,000 distinct CDR3 sequences in the sample, approximately 5.3% were seen once. Study-wide findings and caveats: Fewer than ten highly homologous variants made up a TCR beta motif that seemed to typify ankylosing spondylitis blood.

These receptors are not linked to any known antigen. Specimen: blood, either unsorted or a sorted T cell fraction (not recorded which). These receptors were taken from a male donor with ankylosing spondylitis.

This chain connects TRBV7-2 to TRBJ2-3, with D possibly being TRBD2 (6 bases). V lost 5 bases and J 6 bases, leaving 18 bases between the germline ends. From germline, CDR1 is SGHTA and CDR2 FQGNSA. CDR3 size: 15 residues. Here the CDR3 DNA reads TGTGCCAGCAGCCCGAAGAGGAGGGTGCACGATACGCAGTATTTT. Amino acid sequence: CASSPKRRVHDTQYF.

This clonotype has ten or more counts. V gene TRBV5-1 combines with J gene TRBJ1-1, with 8 bases matching TRBD1. This CDR3 is 14 amino acids long. J lost 1 base, V lost 4 bases, and 3 bases had no gene match. Germline V CDR1 and CDR2: SGHRS, YFSETQ. The CDR3 bases are TGCGCCAGCAGCGCCCAGGGGGCGAACACTGAAGCTTTCTTT. It translates to CASSAQGANTEAFF.

V usage is TRBV28 and J usage is TRBJ2-1; 10 positions agree with TRBD2. The V and J ends lost 3 bases and 4 bases, in that order; junction bases with no gene match: 12. Per germline, CDR1 MDHEN and CDR2 SYDVKM. The CDR3 is made up of 18 amino acids. DNA for the CDR3: TGTGCCAGCAGTTTGCTGAGAAGACTAGCGGGCCTATACAATGAGCAGTTCTTC. Its translation is CASSLLRRLAGLYNEQFF. The entire variable domain, with the rest obtained from reference TRBV28 and TRBJ2-1, is as follows: DVKVTQSSRYLVKRTGEKVFLECVQDMDHENMFWYRQDPGLGLRLIYFSYDVKMKEKGDIPEGYSVSREKKERFSLILESASTNQTSMYLCASSLLRRLAGLYNEQFFGPGTRLTVL.

This clonotype was detected ten times or more. The chain recombines TRBV6-5 with TRBJ1-5; 7 bases align to TRBD1. Trimming took 2 bases from V and 3 from J; bases not matched to a gene: 4. CDR1 is MNHEY, CDR2 SVGAGI, per germline. This CDR3 has 15 amino acids. Here the CDR3 DNA reads TGTGCCAGCAGTTACGGGGACAGAGCCAATCAGCCCCAGCATTTT. Its translation: CASSYGDRANQPQHF.

This chain joins TRBV28 and TRBJ2-5, with 9 bases aligning to TRBD2. Germline V gene lookup returns CDR1 MDHEN and CDR2 SYDVKM. This CDR3 spans 18 amino acids. Losses at the gene ends were 3 bases for V and 4 bases for J; bases not matched to a gene: 15. The CDR3, as DNA: TGTGCCAGCAGTTTCGTCAGATTATTGGCGGGAGGGTCAGAGACCCAGTACTTC. The encoded protein is CASSFVRLLAGGSETQYF.

This clonotype appeared a few times. The chain couples TRBV5-6 to TRBJ2-3, with D possibly matching TRBD1 (6 bases). This CDR3 region has 16 residues. Germline V lookup: CDR1 SGHDT, CDR2 YYEEEE. V dropped 2 bases and J dropped 7 bases, with 20 bases sitting between them. The CDR3, as DNA: TGTGCCAGCAGCTTAGGGGACAACCCATCCGGAAATACGCAGTATTTT. This gives the protein CASSLGDNPSGNTQYF.

This clonotype has at least ten counts. The chain recombines TRBV15 with TRBJ1-4; D not resolved. CDR3 length: 16 residues. CDR1 LNHNV and CDR2 YYDKDF come from the germline V gene (reference sequence). V shed 3 bases and J shed 0 bases, with 11 bases lying between them. The CDR3 DNA follows: TGTGCCACCAGCAGGCTTTACTCCGCAACTAATGAAAAACTGTTTTTT. Amino acids: CATSRLYSATNEKLFF.